These 30 T cell receptor beta chains share one sample of origin, sequenced in a study of blood T cell repertoires in COVID-19. Some clones are missing from TCRdb's copy, which holds only in-frame ones; the method was immunoSEQ multiplex PCR. Seen here are roughly 160,000 clones, about 90% observed once, and the top ten hold about 6.5%. Sequenced: PBMCs or T cells enriched from blood (not recorded which). Receptors were obtained from a woman between 50 and 59 years old who had recovered from COVID-19.

The chain links TRBV7-2 to TRBJ1-5, with D possibly being TRBD1 (6 bases). The CDR3 is made up of 14 amino acids. The germline gives CDR1 SGHTA, CDR2 FQGNSA. Between the trimmed V and J ends, which lost 5 bases and 4 bases, there was a span of 12 bases. Written as DNA, the CDR3 is TGTGCCAGCAGCATCACAGGGTGGAATCAGCCCCAGCATTTT. Its translation is CASSITGWNQPQHF.

The chain couples TRBV19 to TRBJ2-7; TRBD1 matches 7 bases. CDR1 is LNHDA and CDR2 is SQIVND in the germline V gene (reference sequence). V trimming: 8 bases; J trimming: 2 bases; junction bases outside the gene matches: 9. This CDR3 comprises 14 residues. The CDR3 DNA is TGTGCCAGTCAGCAGGGGGTGATCCCCTACGAGCAGTACTTC. Its translation is CASQQGVIPYEQYF.

V usage is TRBV6-2 or TRBV6-3 and J usage is TRBJ2-7, with TRBD2 identical over 10 bases. Looked up from germline, CDR1 is MNHEY and CDR2 is SVGEGT. V trimming: 4 bases; J trimming: 2 bases; junction bases outside the gene matches: 8. The CDR3 is 16 amino acids. The CDR3 nucleotides are TGTGCCAGCAGTTCCCCAACTAGCGGGAAAACCTACGAGCAGTACTTC. It codes for CASSSPTSGKTYEQYF.

V usage is TRBV6-6 and J usage is TRBJ1-3; 7 nucleotides agree with TRBD1. V lost 6 bases and J lost 8; bases outside the gene matches: 13. There are 15 residues in the CDR3. The germline V gene encodes CDR1 MNHNY and CDR2 SVGAGI (reference sequence). In DNA form, the CDR3 reads TGTGCCAGCAGCGGGGGGGACAGTGGAGGATACACCATATATTTT. Its translation is CASSGGDSGGYTIYF.

This clone was counted between two and nine times. The chain joins TRBV5-1 to TRBJ2-1, with 8 bases matching TRBD1. CDR1 is SGHRS and CDR2 is YFSETQ in the germline V gene. This CDR3 contains 18 residues. Trimming cost V 0 bases and J 4 bases; bases outside gene matches: 12. CDR3 residues: CASSLGQGALPRYNEQFF. In DNA, the CDR3 is TGCGCCAGCAGCTTGGGCCAGGGGGCCCTTCCTAGATACAATGAGCAGTTCTTC.

CDR3 nucleotides: TGTGCCAGCAGTGAAGTCCGGACCGGGGAGCTGTTTTTT. Its protein is CASSEVRTGELFF. The chain couples TRBV6-1 to TRBJ2-2; D is unclear. Per germline, CDR1 MNHNS and CDR2 SASEGT. Trimming shortened V by 1 base and J by 5 bases, and 5 bases separated the two germline ends. The CDR3 has 13 residues.

This clone was detected a few times. The chain carries TRBV4-3 and TRBJ1-2, with no clear D. CDR3 length: 16 residues. The ends were cut back, 2 bases at V and 4 bases at J, with 17 bases in the middle. Looked up from germline, CDR1 is LGHNA and CDR2 is YSLEER. Written as DNA, the CDR3 is TGCGCCAGCAGCCAAACCAACCTCGGGCGGGCCTATGGCTACACCTTC. This gives the protein CASSQTNLGRAYGYTF.

The J gene is TRBJ2-7, the V gene TRBV7-9; D possibly corresponds to TRBD1 (5 bases). The CDR3 contains 13 residues. Deletions cut 5 bases from V and 3 bases from J, with 11 bases between. Germline CDR1 SEHNR, CDR2 FQNEAQ (reference sequence). The CDR3 spells CASSPDSRYEQYF. CDR3 DNA sequence: TGTGCCAGCAGCCCTGACAGCCGCTACGAGCAGTACTTC.

This CDR3 reads CASSWGRNTGELFF. For the CDR3, the DNA is TGCGCCAGCAGTTGGGGGCGCAACACCGGGGAGCTGTTTTTT. The chain employs TRBV5-1 and TRBJ2-2; D is possibly TRBD1 (6 bases). Looked up from germline, CDR1 is SGHRS and CDR2 is YFSETQ. V was pared by 5 bases and J by 2 bases, with 10 bases between. CDR3 length equals 14 residues.

Ten or more counts support this clone. The rearrangement uses TRBV14 and TRBJ2-1; TRBD2 matches at 12 bases. The germline CDR1 and CDR2 sequences are SGHDN and FVKESK. V lost 1 base to trimming and J lost 10 bases; unmatched junction nucleotides: 5. This CDR3 is built from 15 residues. DNA for the CDR3: TGTGCCAGCAGCCAAGCCTCTAGCGGGAGGGGGGAGCAGTTCTTC. Its translation is CASSQASSGRGEQFF.

In its sample, this clone was seen once. The rearrangement links TRBV29-1 to TRBJ2-1; D gene unclear. The V gene's germline CDR1 is SQVTM and CDR2 ANQGSEA. Trimming took off 6 bases at V and 1 base at J, with 16 bases between the two ends. The CDR3 sequence is 15 residues long. The CDR3 DNA reads as TGCAGCGTGGGCGGCGAGGAGAGGTCCTACAATGAGCAGTTCTTC. Protein product: CSVGGEERSYNEQFF.

The chain uses TRBV9 and TRBJ2-3; TRBD2 agrees at 7 bases. Germline V gene data show CDR1 as SGDLS and CDR2 as YYNGEE. Unmatched junction bases numbered 4, after V lost 2 bases and J lost 4 bases. The CDR3 extends over 14 amino acids. The CDR3 region has the DNA TGTGCCAGCAGCGTGGGAGGGTTAGCAGATACGCAGTATTTT. Translating gives CASSVGGLADTQYF.

The chain carries TRBV10-3 and TRBJ2-5; D gene unclear. The CDR3 is 12 amino acids. The V and J ends lost 10 bases and 7 bases respectively, with 16 bases between them. CDR1 is ENHRY and CDR2 is SYGVKD in the germline V gene. In DNA form, the CDR3 reads TGTGCCACAGGATCATCGTCTGTGACCCAGTACTTC. This gives the protein CATGSSSVTQYF.

The rearrangement links TRBV6-2 or TRBV6-3 to TRBJ2-7, with a possible D match to TRBD1 (6 bases). This CDR3 region has 15 residues. V lost 0 bases to trimming and J lost 2 bases, with 11 bases between them. Germline loops: CDR1 MNHEY, CDR2 SVGEGT. CDR3 amino acids: CASSYSAGAPYEQYF. CDR3 bases: TGTGCCAGCAGTTACTCGGCAGGGGCCCCCTACGAGCAGTACTTC.

This clone has more than one count but fewer than ten. The V and J genes are TRBV18 and TRBJ2-7; 11 bases align to TRBD1. This CDR3 region has 15 residues. CDR1 and CDR2 (germline): KGHSH, LQKENI. With 6 bases clipped from V and 3 bases from J, the junction kept 7 bases outside the gene matches. CDR3: CASSFGQGAFYEQYF. CDR3 DNA: TGTGCCAGCTCTTTCGGACAGGGGGCATTCTACGAGCAGTACTTC.

The chain combines TRBV9 with TRBJ1-2; TRBD1 aligns across 7 bases. CDR1 SGDLS and CDR2 YYNGEE come from the germline V gene. J was trimmed by 1 base and V by 3 bases; bases with no gene match: 6. The CDR3 totals 15 residues. The CDR3 coding sequence is TGTGCCAGCAGCGCACGACAGGGCCTTAACTATGGCTACACCTTC. It encodes CASSARQGLNYGYTF.

V is TRBV7-3 and J is TRBJ2-2; 7 positions match TRBD1. CDR1 SGHTA and CDR2 FQGTGA come from the germline V gene. This CDR3 is 16 amino acids long. With 6 bases clipped from V and 0 bases from J, the junction kept 7 bases outside the gene matches. The CDR3 sequence is CASRSPGTANTGELFF. Here the CDR3 DNA reads TGTGCCAGCAGATCACCCGGGACAGCGAACACCGGGGAGCTGTTTTTT.

The chain links TRBV28 to TRBJ2-2; TRBD2 matches at 7 bases. V shed 3 bases, J shed 4 bases, and the junction held 17 bases outside the gene matches. The CDR3 covers 19 residues. Germline V gene lookup returns CDR1 MDHEN and CDR2 SYDVKM. CDR3 nucleotides: TGTGCCAGCAGTTTTATGGCTAGCGGAAACGAACCCTCCACCGGGGAGCTGTTTTTT. It is translated as CASSFMASGNEPSTGELFF.

As regards this clone: A junction boundary mismatches the germline segment, possibly from a read error. The CDR3 is CASSRKTGANVLTF. For the CDR3, the DNA is TGTGCCAGCAGCCGAAAGACAGGGGCGAACGTCCTGACTTTC. The V gene is TRBV5-4, the J gene TRBJ2-6; 8 nucleotides line up with TRBD1. The germline CDR1 and CDR2 sequences are SGHNT and YYREEE (reference sequence). CDR3 length equals 14 residues.

The rearrangement joins TRBV28 to TRBJ1-6; 9 bases are a match to TRBD1. V gave up 2 bases and J gave up 13 bases; unmatched junction bases: 9. This CDR3 has 15 residues. Germline CDR1 and CDR2: MDHEN and SYDVKM. This chain's CDR3 is CASSLTPGQGIPLHF. As DNA, the CDR3 is TGTGCCAGCAGTTTAACTCCGGGACAGGGTATTCCCCTCCACTTT.

This clone is a singleton in its sample. The junction and the germline gene differ at one end; a read error may be behind it. The same CDR3 can be traced to other DNA sequences in this sample. V gene TRBV18 combines with J gene TRBJ1-5, with TRBD1 identical over 7 bases. This CDR3 has 14 residues. Germline V gives CDR1 KGHSH, CDR2 LQKENI. CDR3: CASSPQGSNQPQHF. The CDR3 DNA sequence: TGTGCCAGCTCGCCACAGGGGAGCAATCAGCCCCAGCATTTT.

The chain employs TRBV19 and TRBJ2-7; no clear D. The germline gives CDR1 LNHDA, CDR2 SQIVND (reference sequence). V shed 5 bases and J shed 0 bases, with 11 bases lying between them. This CDR3 is 14 amino acids long. The CDR3 is CASSPLRSSYEQYF. Here the CDR3 DNA reads TGTGCCAGTAGTCCGCTCCGGAGCTCCTACGAGCAGTACTTC.

V usage is TRBV28 and J usage is TRBJ1-5; no reliable D call. Looked up from germline, CDR1 is MDHEN and CDR2 is SYDVKM. Trimming stripped 2 bases from V and 7 bases from J, with 12 bases between. This CDR3 spans 14 amino acids. For the CDR3, the DNA is TGTGCCAGCAGTTTAAGGCTAGGCGGCCAGCCCCAGCATTTT. The encoded protein is CASSLRLGGQPQHF. Full variable domain (missing parts from reference TRBV28 and TRBJ1-5): DVKVTQSSRYLVKRTGEKVFLECVQDMDHENMFWYRQDPGLGLRLIYFSYDVKMKEKGDIPEGYSVSREKKERFSLILESASTNQTSMYLCASSLRLGGQPQHFGDGTRLSIL.

V and J are TRBV6-2 or TRBV6-3 and TRBJ2-6, with 8 nucleotides matching TRBD1. The ends lost 3 bases at V and 0 bases at J; junction bases unmatched: 7. Germline-derived CDR1 and CDR2 are MNHEY and SVGEGT. The CDR3 consists of 18 residues. DNA of the CDR3: TGTGCCAGCAGTTATACGGGACAGGTCCTCTCTGGGGCCAACGTCCTGACTTTC. Protein product: CASSYTGQVLSGANVLTF.

This clone appeared once. The J gene is TRBJ2-1, the V gene TRBV7-8; 10 bases fit TRBD2. Germline CDR1 is SGHVS and CDR2 is FQNEAQ. The CDR3 runs 17 residues. Trimming at V came to 1 base and at J to 1 base, leaving 4 bases not matched to a gene. CDR3 DNA sequence: TGTGCCAGCAGCTTAGTAGGGACTAGCGAATCCTACAATGAGCAGTTCTTC. It is translated as CASSLVGTSESYNEQFF.

V is TRBV28 and J is TRBJ1-2, with 7 bases aligning to TRBD1. Germline values: CDR1 MDHEN, CDR2 SYDVKM. After removal of 6 bases from V and 8 bases from J, the junction contained 9 bases not matched to a gene. This CDR3 region has 13 residues. CDR3 sequence reads: CASSPTGARGYTF. The DNA of the CDR3 is TGTGCCAGCAGCCCTACAGGGGCTAGGGGCTACACCTTC.

This sequence joins TRBV7-9 and TRBJ2-3; 7 bases map to TRBD2. Germline CDR1 reads SEHNR; CDR2 reads FQNEAQ (reference sequence). With 4 bases clipped from V and 2 bases from J, the junction kept 6 bases outside the gene matches. The CDR3 runs to 15 residues. Here the CDR3 DNA reads TGTGCCAGCAGCTCTGAGCGGGGCTACACAGATACGCAGTATTTT. The encoded protein is CASSSERGYTDTQYF.

This rearrangement joins TRBV19 to TRBJ2-2; D not certain. Trimming took off 10 bases at V and 0 bases at J, with 12 bases between the two ends. Germline V gives CDR1 LNHDA, CDR2 SQIVND (reference sequence). The CDR3 extends over 14 amino acids. The CDR3 spells CAISSQSNTGELFF. For the CDR3, the DNA is TGTGCCATATCTTCGCAGTCGAACACCGGGGAGCTGTTTTTT. Full variable domain (remainder filled in from reference TRBV19 and TRBJ2-2): DGGITQSPKYLFRKEGQNVTLSCEQNLNHDAMYWYRQDPGQGLRLIYYSQIVNDFQKGDIAEGYSVSREKKESFPLTVTSAQKNPTAFYLCAISSQSNTGELFFGEGSRLTVL.

The chain uses TRBV2 and TRBJ1-2, with a weak D call TRBD1 (5 bases). V shed 4 bases and J shed 5 bases, with 11 bases lying between them. The length of the CDR3 is 13 residues. Germline CDR1 and CDR2: SNHLY and FYNNEI. The chain's CDR3 is CASSGQTEYGYTF. Written as DNA, the CDR3 is TGTGCCAGCAGTGGTCAGACAGAATATGGCTACACCTTC. Drawing the rest from reference TRBV2 and TRBJ1-2, the complete variable domain is EPEVTQTPSHQVTQMGQEVILRCVPISNHLYFYWYRQILGQKVEFLVSFYNNEISEKSEIFDDQFSVERPDGSNFTLKIRSTKLEDSAMYFCASSGQTEYGYTFGSGTRLTVV.

This sequence joins TRBV18 and TRBJ2-7; TRBD2 might be the D (6 bases). V was pared by 3 bases and J by 3 bases, with 9 bases between. Germline V CDR1 and CDR2: KGHSH, LQKENI. The CDR3 consists of 13 residues. CDR3 sequence reads: CASSPGLYYEQYF. The CDR3 bases are TGTGCCAGCTCACCGGGACTGTACTACGAGCAGTACTTC.